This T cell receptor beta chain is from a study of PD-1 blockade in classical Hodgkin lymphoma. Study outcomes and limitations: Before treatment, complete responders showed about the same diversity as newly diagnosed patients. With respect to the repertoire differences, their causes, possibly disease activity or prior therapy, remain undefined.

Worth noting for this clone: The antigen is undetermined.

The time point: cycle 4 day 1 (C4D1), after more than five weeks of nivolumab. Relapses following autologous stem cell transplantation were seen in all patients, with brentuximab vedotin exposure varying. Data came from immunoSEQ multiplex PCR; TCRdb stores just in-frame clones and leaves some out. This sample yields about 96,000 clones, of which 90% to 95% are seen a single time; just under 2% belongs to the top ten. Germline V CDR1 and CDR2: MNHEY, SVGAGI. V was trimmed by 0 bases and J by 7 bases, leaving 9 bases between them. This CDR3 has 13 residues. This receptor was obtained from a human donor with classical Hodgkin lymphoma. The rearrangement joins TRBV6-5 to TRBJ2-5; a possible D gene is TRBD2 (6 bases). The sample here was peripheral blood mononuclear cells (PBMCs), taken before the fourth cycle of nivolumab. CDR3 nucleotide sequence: TGTGCCAGCAGTTACTCCGGGAGTGGGACCCAGTACTTC. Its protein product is CASSYSGSGTQYF.